This T cell receptor beta chain originates from a study of blood T cell repertoires in COVID-19. Study-level background: PBMCs, B-cell-depleted T cells, or T cells provided the cDNA or gDNA that made up the material.

Assay used: immunoSEQ multiplex PCR; TCRdb lists only in-frame clones, some missing. The sample shows under 200,000 clones, roughly 90% of them seen only once. Germline CDR1 LNHDA, CDR2 SQIVND (reference sequence). Trimming took off 5 bases at V and 4 bases at J, with 15 bases between the two ends. The CDR3 is 16 amino acids. The sequencing input was PBMCs or T cells enriched from blood (not recorded which). This chain links TRBV19 with TRBJ1-6; tentative D call: TRBD1 (5 bases). This clonotype was sampled from a woman between 18 and 29 years old who had recovered from COVID-19. The CDR3 nucleotides read TGTGCCAGTAGTGTCCCCGGGGGGACTTATAATTCACCCCTCCACTTT. It specifies CASSVPGGTYNSPLHF.